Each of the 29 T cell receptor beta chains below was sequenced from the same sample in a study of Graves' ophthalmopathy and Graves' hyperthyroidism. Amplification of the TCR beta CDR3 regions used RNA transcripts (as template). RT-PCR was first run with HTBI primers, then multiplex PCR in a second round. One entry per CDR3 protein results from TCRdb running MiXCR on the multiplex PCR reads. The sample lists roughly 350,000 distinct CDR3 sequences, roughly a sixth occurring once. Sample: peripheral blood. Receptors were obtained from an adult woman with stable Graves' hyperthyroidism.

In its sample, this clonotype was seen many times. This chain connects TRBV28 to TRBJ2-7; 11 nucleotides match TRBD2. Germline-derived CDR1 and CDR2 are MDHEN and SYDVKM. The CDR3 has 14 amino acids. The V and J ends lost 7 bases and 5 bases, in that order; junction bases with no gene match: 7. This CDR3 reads CASTPGTSGHEQYF. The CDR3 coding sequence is TGTGCCAGCACCCCCGGGACTAGCGGCCACGAGCAGTACTTC.

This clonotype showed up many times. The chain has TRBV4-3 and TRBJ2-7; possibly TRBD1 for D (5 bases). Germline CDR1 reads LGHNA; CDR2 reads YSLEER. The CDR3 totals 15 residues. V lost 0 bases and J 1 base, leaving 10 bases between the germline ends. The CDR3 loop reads CASSQDARASYEQYF. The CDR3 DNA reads TGCGCCAGCAGCCAAGATGCCAGGGCGTCCTACGAGCAGTACTTC.

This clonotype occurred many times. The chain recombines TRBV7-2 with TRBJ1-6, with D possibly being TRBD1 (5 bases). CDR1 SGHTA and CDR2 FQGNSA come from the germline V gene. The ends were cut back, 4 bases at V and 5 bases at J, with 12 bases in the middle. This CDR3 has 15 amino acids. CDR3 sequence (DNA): TGTGCCAGCAGCTCCTATATGACAGATAATTCACCCCTCCACTTT. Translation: CASSSYMTDNSPLHF.

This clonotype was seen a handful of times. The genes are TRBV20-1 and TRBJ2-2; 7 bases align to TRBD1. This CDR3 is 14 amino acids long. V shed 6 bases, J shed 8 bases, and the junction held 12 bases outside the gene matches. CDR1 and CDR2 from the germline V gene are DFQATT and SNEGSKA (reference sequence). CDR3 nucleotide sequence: TGCAGTGCCGCGACAGGGACCCTCCGGGGGGAGCTGTTTTTT. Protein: CSAATGTLRGELFF.

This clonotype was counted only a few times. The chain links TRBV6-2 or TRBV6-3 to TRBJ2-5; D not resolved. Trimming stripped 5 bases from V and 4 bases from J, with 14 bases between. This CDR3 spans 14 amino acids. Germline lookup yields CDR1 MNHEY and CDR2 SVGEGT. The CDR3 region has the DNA TGTGCCAGCAGTACGGCATCTCGAGGAGAGACCCAGTACTTC. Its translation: CASSTASRGETQYF.

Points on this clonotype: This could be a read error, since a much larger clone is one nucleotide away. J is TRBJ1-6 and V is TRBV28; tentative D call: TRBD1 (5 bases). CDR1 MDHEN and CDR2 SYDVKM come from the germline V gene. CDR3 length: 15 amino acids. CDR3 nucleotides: TGTGCCAGTCAGGGTGGACCAAGGAGAGAGTCACACCTCCACTTT. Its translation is CASQGGPRRESHLHF.

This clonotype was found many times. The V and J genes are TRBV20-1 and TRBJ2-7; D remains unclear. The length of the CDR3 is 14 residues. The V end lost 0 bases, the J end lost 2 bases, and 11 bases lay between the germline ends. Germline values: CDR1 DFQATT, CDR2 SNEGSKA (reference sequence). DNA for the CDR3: TGCAGTGCTAGAGAACCTGCCCATACCTACGAGCAGTACTTC. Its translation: CSAREPAHTYEQYF.

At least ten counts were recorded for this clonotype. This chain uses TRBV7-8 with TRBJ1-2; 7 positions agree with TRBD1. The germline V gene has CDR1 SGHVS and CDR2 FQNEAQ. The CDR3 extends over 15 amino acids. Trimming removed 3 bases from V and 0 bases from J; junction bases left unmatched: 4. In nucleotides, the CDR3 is TGTGCCAGCAGCTTGGACAGGTCCTCTAACTATGGCTACACCTTC. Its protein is CASSLDRSSNYGYTF.

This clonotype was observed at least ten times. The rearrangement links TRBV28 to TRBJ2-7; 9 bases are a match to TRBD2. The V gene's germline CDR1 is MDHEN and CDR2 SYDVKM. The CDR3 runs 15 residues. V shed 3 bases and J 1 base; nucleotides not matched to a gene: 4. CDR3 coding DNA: TGTGCCAGCAGTTTGTCGACTAGCGGATCCTACGAGCAGTACTTC. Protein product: CASSLSTSGSYEQYF.

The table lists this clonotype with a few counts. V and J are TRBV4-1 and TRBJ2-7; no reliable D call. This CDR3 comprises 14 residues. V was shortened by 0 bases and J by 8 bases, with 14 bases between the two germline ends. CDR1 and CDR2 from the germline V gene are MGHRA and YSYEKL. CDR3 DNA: TGCGCCAGCAGCCAAGATTCCAGGTCTGGAAAGCAGTACTTC. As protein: CASSQDSRSGKQYF.

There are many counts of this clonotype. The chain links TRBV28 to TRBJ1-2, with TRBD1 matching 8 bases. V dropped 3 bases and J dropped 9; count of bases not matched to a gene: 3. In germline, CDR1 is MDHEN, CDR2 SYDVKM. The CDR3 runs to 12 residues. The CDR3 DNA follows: TGTGCCAGCAGTTTGTGGGACAGGAGCTACACCTTC. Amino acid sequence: CASSLWDRSYTF.

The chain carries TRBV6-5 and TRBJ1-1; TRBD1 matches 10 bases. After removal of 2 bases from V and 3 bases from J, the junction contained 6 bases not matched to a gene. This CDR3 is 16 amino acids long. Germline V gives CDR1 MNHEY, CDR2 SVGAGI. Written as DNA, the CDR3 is TGTGCCAGCAGTTACCCGACAGGGGGCTTGGACACTGAAGCTTTCTTT. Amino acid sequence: CASSYPTGGLDTEAFF.

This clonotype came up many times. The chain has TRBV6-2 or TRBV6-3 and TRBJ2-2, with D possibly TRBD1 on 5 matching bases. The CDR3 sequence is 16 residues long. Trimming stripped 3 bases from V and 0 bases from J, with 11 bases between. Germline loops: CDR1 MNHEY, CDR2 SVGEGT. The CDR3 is CASSYDSPANTGELFF. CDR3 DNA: TGTGCCAGCAGTTATGACAGCCCAGCGAACACCGGGGAGCTGTTTTTT.

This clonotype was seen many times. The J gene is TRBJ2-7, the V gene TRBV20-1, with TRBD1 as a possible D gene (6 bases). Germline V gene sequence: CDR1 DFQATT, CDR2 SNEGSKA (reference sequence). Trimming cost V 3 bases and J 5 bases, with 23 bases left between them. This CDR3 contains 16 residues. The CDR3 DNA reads TGCAGTGCTAGTCCCCTTCCCGCAGGGGTCCACCACGAGCAGTACTTC. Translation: CSASPLPAGVHHEQYF.

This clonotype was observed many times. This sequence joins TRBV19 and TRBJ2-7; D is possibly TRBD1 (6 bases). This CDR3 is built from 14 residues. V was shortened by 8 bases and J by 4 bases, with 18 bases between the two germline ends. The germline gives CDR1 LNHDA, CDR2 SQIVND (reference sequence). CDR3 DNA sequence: TGTGCCAGTGGGACCGGGACAAGACTTTACGAGCAGTACTTC. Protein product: CASGTGTRLYEQYF.

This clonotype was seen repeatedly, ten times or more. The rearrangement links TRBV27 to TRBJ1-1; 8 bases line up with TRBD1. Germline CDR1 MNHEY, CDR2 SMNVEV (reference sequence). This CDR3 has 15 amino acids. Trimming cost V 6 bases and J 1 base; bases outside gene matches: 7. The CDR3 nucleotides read TGTGCCAGCAGAACTCGGACAGGGAGGAACACTGAAGCTTTCTTT. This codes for CASRTRTGRNTEAFF.

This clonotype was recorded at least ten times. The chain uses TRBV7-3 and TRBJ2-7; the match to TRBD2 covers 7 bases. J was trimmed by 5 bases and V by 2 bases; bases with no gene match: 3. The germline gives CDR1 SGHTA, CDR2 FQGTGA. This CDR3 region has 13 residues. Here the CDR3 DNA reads TGTGCCAGCAGCTTATCCGGGAGGAACGAGCAGTACTTC. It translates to CASSLSGRNEQYF.

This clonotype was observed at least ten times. The CDR3 bases are TGTGCCAGTAGGAAGGGGAGTAATCAGCCCCAGCATTTT. Translating it yields CASRKGSNQPQHF. The chain has TRBV19 and TRBJ1-5; tentatively, D is TRBD1 (5 bases). The ends were cut back, 6 bases at V and 4 bases at J, with 10 bases in the middle. There are 13 residues in the CDR3. Looked up from germline, CDR1 is LNHDA and CDR2 is SQIVND (reference sequence).

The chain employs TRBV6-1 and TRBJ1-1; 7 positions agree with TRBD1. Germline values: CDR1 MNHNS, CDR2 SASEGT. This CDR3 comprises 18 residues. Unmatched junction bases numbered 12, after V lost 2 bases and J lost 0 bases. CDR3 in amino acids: CASSERGGGAFVNTEAFF. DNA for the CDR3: TGTGCCAGCAGTGAAAGGGGAGGGGGCGCGTTCGTGAACACTGAAGCTTTCTTT.

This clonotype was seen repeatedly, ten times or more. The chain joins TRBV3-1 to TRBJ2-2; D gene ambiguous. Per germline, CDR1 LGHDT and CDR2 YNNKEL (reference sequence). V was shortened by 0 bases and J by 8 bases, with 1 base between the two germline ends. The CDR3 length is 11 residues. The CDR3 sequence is CASSQDGELFF. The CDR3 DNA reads TGTGCCAGCAGCCAAGATGGGGAGCTGTTTTTT.

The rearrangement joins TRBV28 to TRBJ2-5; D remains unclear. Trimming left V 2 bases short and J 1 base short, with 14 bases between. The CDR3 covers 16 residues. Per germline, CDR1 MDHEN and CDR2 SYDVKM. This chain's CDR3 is CASSLRQTRPQETQYF. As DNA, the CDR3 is TGTGCCAGCAGTTTAAGGCAGACCCGGCCCCAAGAGACCCAGTACTTC.

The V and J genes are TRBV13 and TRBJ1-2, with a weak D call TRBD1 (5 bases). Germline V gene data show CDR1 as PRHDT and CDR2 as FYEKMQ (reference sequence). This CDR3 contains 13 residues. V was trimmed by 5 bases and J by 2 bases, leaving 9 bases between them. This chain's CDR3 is CASSVWGNYGYTF. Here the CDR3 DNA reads TGTGCCAGCAGCGTATGGGGGAACTATGGCTACACCTTC.

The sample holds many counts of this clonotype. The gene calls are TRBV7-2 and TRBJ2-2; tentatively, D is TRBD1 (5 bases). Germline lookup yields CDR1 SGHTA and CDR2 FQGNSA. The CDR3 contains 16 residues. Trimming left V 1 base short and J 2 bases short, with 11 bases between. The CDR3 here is CASSLVSGLNTGELFF. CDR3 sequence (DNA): TGTGCCAGCAGCTTAGTTTCAGGGCTCAACACCGGGGAGCTGTTTTTT.

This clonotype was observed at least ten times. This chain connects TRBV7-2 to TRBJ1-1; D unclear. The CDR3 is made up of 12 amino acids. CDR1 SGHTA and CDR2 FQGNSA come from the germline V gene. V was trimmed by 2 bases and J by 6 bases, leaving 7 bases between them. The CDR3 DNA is TGTGCCAGCAGCTTACGTACGGCTGAAGCTTTCTTT. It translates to CASSLRTAEAFF. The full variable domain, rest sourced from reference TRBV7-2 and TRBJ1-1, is GAGVSQSPSNKVTEKGKDVELRCDPISGHTALYWYRQSLGQGLEFLIYFQGNSAPDKSGLPSDRFSAERTGGSVSTLTIQRTQQEDSAVYLCASSLRTAEAFFGQGTRLTVV.

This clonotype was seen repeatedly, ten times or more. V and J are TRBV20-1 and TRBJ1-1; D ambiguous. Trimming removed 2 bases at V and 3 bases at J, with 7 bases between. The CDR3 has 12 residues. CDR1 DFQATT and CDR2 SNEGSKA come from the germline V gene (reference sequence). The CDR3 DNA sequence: TGCAGTGCTAGACGGCTGCACACTGAAGCTTTCTTT. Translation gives CSARRLHTEAFF.

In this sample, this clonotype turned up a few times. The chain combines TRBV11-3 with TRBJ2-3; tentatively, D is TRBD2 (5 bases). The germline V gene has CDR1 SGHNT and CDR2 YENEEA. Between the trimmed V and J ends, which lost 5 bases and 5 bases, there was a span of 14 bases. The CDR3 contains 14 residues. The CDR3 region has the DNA TGTGCCAGCAGCCCAACTAGTTCCGGAGATACGCAGTATTTT. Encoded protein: CASSPTSSGDTQYF. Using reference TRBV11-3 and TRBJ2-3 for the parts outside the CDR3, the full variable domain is EAGVVQSPRYKIIEKKQPVAFWCNPISGHNTLYWYLQNLGQGPELLIRYENEEAVDDSQLPKDRFSAERLKGVDSTLKIQPAELGDSAVYLCASSPTSSGDTQYFGPGTRLTVL.

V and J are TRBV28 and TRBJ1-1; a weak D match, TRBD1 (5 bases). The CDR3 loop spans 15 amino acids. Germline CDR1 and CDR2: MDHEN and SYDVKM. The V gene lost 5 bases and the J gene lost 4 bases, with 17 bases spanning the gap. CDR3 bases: TGTGCCAGCAGTGCCTCGGGGGGAACGATCACTGAAGCTTTCTTT. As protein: CASSASGGTITEAFF.

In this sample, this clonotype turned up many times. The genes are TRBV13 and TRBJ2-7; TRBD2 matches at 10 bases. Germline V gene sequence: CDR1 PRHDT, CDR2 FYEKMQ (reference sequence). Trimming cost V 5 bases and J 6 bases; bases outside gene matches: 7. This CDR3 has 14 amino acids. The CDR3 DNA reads TGTGCCAGCAGCAGGACTAGCGGCCGATTCGAGCAGTACTTC. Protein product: CASSRTSGRFEQYF. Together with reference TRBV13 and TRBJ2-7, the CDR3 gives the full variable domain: AAGVIQSPRHLIKEKRETATLKCYPIPRHDTVYWYQQGPGQDPQFLISFYEKMQSDKGSIPDRFSAQQFSDYHSELNMSSLELGDSALYFCASSRTSGRFEQYFGPGTRLTVT.

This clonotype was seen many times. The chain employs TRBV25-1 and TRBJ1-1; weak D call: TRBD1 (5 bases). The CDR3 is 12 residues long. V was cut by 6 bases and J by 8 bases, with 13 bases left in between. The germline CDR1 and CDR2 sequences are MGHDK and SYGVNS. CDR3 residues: CASSRIGTEAFF. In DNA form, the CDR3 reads TGTGCCAGCAGCCGCATCGGGACGGAAGCTTTCTTT.